This T cell receptor beta chain came from a study of technical replicates of blood from several donors. Sequenced by immunoSEQ multiplex PCR; TCRdb stores in-frame clones only, minus some. The table includes 8,000 to 9,000 clones, roughly 90% detected once. Germline lookup yields CDR1 SQVTM and CDR2 ANQGSEA. Trimming cost V 4 bases and J 6 bases, with 18 bases left between them. The CDR3 is 14 amino acids. This receptor was identified in a human donor in good health. This chain connects TRBV29-1 to TRBJ2-5, with D possibly being TRBD2 (7 bases). Sequencing was carried out using PBMCs. In DNA, the CDR3 is TGCAGCGTTGGAAACGACGGGGGGCTAAAGACCCAGTACTTC. Protein sequence: CSVGNDGGLKTQYF.